This is a list of T cell receptor beta chains from one sample in a study of cytomegalovirus exposure and HLA in healthy donors. The data were produced by immunoSEQ multiplex PCR, yet TCRdb's version contains in-frame clones alone and is incomplete. The data contain around 130,000 clones, 65% to 90% of them singletons. What was sequenced was PBMCs. The receptors come from a man aged 45 to 65 in good health and CMV-seronegative. Each CDR3 is given with its conserved first and last residue. The D gene is left open where the match is weak. The size of a clone is reported for some rows only, either as once, few or many, or as a class for expanded clones.

D gene: TRBD1; J gene: TRBJ1-3; V gene: TRBV7-2; clone size: NA; CDR3 protein: CASSLRRGGNSGNTIYF; CDR3 DNA: TGTGCCAGCAGCTTAAGGAGAGGGGGCAACTCTGGAAACACCATATATTTT
D gene: TRBD2; J gene: TRBJ2-7; V gene: TRBV5-6; clone size: NA; CDR3 protein: CASSPSRRGLAGSYEQYF; CDR3 DNA: TGTGCCAGCAGCCCATCGAGGAGGGGCCTAGCGGGGTCCTACGAGCAGTACTTC
D gene: NA; J gene: TRBJ1-5; V gene: TRBV30; clone size: once; CDR3 protein: CAWTRPGQSQPQHF; CDR3 DNA: TGTGCCTGGACCCGTCCGGGACAATCCCAGCCCCAGCATTTT
D gene: TRBD2; J gene: TRBJ2-2; V gene: TRBV4-2; clone size: once; CDR3 protein: CASSQEASGGAGELFF; CDR3 DNA: TGTGCCAGCAGCCAAGAGGCTAGCGGGGGGGCCGGGGAGCTGTTTTTT
D gene: TRBD2; J gene: TRBJ2-3; V gene: TRBV4-2; clone size: NA; CDR3 protein: CASSQVPLAGGNTDTQYF; CDR3 DNA: TGTGCCAGCAGCCAAGTCCCCCTAGCGGGGGGGAACACAGATACGCAGTATTTT
D gene: TRBD1; J gene: TRBJ1-3; V gene: TRBV29-1; clone size: once; CDR3 protein: CSVEGTVNSGNTIYF; CDR3 DNA: TGCAGCGTCGAAGGGACAGTAAACTCTGGAAACACCATATATTTT
D gene: TRBD1; J gene: TRBJ1-1; V gene: TRBV10-3; clone size: NA; CDR3 protein: CATLRGDSEAFF; CDR3 DNA: TGTGCCACCTTACGAGGGGACAGCGAAGCTTTCTTT
D gene: NA; J gene: TRBJ1-4; V gene: TRBV7-8; clone size: NA; CDR3 protein: CASSPRRGFAEKLFF; CDR3 DNA: TGTGCCAGCAGCCCGCGTCGGGGATTCGCGGAAAAACTGTTTTTT
D gene: NA; J gene: TRBJ2-3; V gene: TRBV5-6; clone size: once; CDR3 protein: CASSSGTEGTDTQYF; CDR3 DNA: TGTGCCAGCAGCTCCGGGACTGAAGGCACAGATACGCAGTATTTT
D gene: NA; J gene: TRBJ2-3; V gene: TRBV27; clone size: NA; CDR3 protein: CASSSPAAATDTQYF; CDR3 DNA: TGTGCCAGCAGCTCCCCCGCTGCGGCCACAGATACGCAGTATTTT
D gene: TRBD1; J gene: TRBJ2-1; V gene: TRBV5-8; clone size: once; CDR3 protein: CAIHRDRGIYASYNEQFF; CDR3 DNA: TGTGCCATCCACCGGGACAGGGGAATTTATGCGTCCTACAATGAGCAGTTCTTC
D gene: TRBD1; J gene: TRBJ2-3; V gene: TRBV19; clone size: NA; CDR3 protein: CASSLQGDTQYF; CDR3 DNA: TGTGCCAGTAGTCTACAGGGGGATACGCAGTATTTT
D gene: TRBD1; J gene: TRBJ1-5; V gene: TRBV6-5; clone size: NA; CDR3 protein: CASSYSEGADQPQHF; CDR3 DNA: TGTGCCAGCAGTTACTCGGAGGGGGCGGATCAGCCCCAGCATTTT
D gene: TRBD1; J gene: TRBJ2-7; V gene: TRBV7-2; clone size: NA; CDR3 protein: CASSPSRDSTYEQYF; CDR3 DNA: TGTGCCAGCAGCCCCTCCCGGGACAGCACCTACGAGCAGTACTTC
D gene: NA; J gene: TRBJ2-5; V gene: TRBV4-1; clone size: NA; CDR3 protein: CASSQDGWLDRTTGTQYF; CDR3 DNA: TGCGCCAGCAGCCAAGATGGCTGGTTGGACAGAACTACGGGGACCCAGTACTTC
D gene: TRBD2; J gene: TRBJ2-1; V gene: TRBV5-1; clone size: NA; CDR3 protein: CASSSFSGAVNEQFF; CDR3 DNA: TGCGCCAGCAGCTCCTTTAGCGGGGCTGTCAATGAGCAGTTCTTC
D gene: TRBD1; J gene: TRBJ1-4; V gene: TRBV28; clone size: NA; CDR3 protein: CASSQGAGNEKLFF; CDR3 DNA: TGTGCCAGCAGCCAGGGGGCGGGTAATGAAAAACTGTTTTTT
D gene: NA; J gene: TRBJ2-1; V gene: TRBV5-6; clone size: NA; CDR3 protein: CASSLRTGNEQFF; CDR3 DNA: TGTGCCAGCAGCTTGAGGACTGGGAATGAGCAGTTCTTC
D gene: TRBD2; J gene: TRBJ2-1; V gene: TRBV9; clone size: NA; CDR3 protein: CASSARGTSGYNEQFF; CDR3 DNA: TGTGCCAGCAGCGCAAGGGGGACTAGCGGTTACAATGAGCAGTTCTTC
D gene: TRBD2; J gene: TRBJ2-5; V gene: TRBV7-2; clone size: NA; CDR3 protein: CASSTRTSGGQETQYF; CDR3 DNA: TGTGCCAGCAGCACACGGACTAGCGGGGGGCAAGAGACCCAGTACTTC
D gene: NA; J gene: TRBJ1-2; V gene: TRBV29-1; clone size: NA; CDR3 protein: CSVESTAGGYTF; CDR3 DNA: TGCAGCGTTGAATCTACGGCAGGGGGCTACACCTTC
D gene: NA; J gene: TRBJ1-5; V gene: TRBV5-1; clone size: NA; CDR3 protein: CASSLAPDQPQHF; CDR3 DNA: TGCGCCAGCAGCTTGGCACCGGATCAGCCCCAGCATTTT
D gene: TRBD1; J gene: TRBJ2-7; V gene: TRBV5-1; clone size: NA; CDR3 protein: CASSPGTVVSYEQYF; CDR3 DNA: TGCGCCAGCAGCCCCGGGACAGTCGTCTCCTACGAGCAGTACTTC
D gene: TRBD2; J gene: TRBJ2-5; V gene: TRBV27; clone size: NA; CDR3 protein: CASRPGGAKTQYF; CDR3 DNA: TGTGCCAGCCGGCCCGGGGGGGCGAAGACCCAGTACTTC
D gene: TRBD1; J gene: TRBJ2-7; V gene: TRBV29-1; clone size: NA; CDR3 protein: CSVGVRDRGFYEQYF; CDR3 DNA: TGCAGCGTTGGGGTCCGGGACAGGGGTTTTTACGAGCAGTACTTC
D gene: NA; J gene: TRBJ1-6; V gene: TRBV5-4; clone size: NA; CDR3 protein: CASSLGQGIGSPLHF; CDR3 DNA: TGTGCCAGCAGCTTGGGTCAGGGGATCGGATCACCCCTCCACTTT
D gene: TRBD1; J gene: TRBJ2-2; V gene: TRBV19; clone size: few; CDR3 protein: CASSPPGTGSFAGELFF; CDR3 DNA: TGTGCCAGTAGTCCCCCTGGGACAGGTTCTTTCGCCGGGGAGCTGTTTTTT
D gene: TRBD2; J gene: TRBJ2-7; V gene: TRBV7-8; clone size: NA; CDR3 protein: CASSQLKILAGLASYEQYF; CDR3 DNA: TGTGCCAGCAGCCAGCTTAAGATCCTAGCGGGGTTGGCCTCCTACGAGCAGTACTTC
D gene: TRBD1; J gene: TRBJ2-1; V gene: TRBV29-1; clone size: NA; CDR3 protein: CSVEIASSGQYNEQFF; CDR3 DNA: TGCAGCGTTGAAATTGCGAGTTCGGGACAGTACAATGAGCAGTTCTTC
D gene: NA; J gene: TRBJ1-5; V gene: TRBV30; clone size: once; CDR3 protein: CAWSVGGVGNQPQHF; CDR3 DNA: TGTGCCTGGAGTGTGGGGGGGGTGGGCAATCAGCCCCAGCATTTT
D gene: NA; J gene: TRBJ1-2; V gene: TRBV29-1; clone size: NA; CDR3 protein: CSVEDRGYGYTF; CDR3 DNA: TGCAGCGTTGAAGATAGAGGCTATGGCTACACCTTC
D gene: NA; J gene: TRBJ1-3; V gene: TRBV18; clone size: NA; CDR3 protein: CASSPPGTVIFGASGNTIYF; CDR3 DNA: TGTGCCAGCTCACCACCCGGGACTGTGATATTTGGGGCCTCTGGAAACACCATATATTTT
D gene: NA; J gene: TRBJ1-4; V gene: TRBV5-6; clone size: few; CDR3 protein: CASSLGVLPAVEKLFF; CDR3 DNA: TGTGCCAGCAGCCTAGGGGTCCTTCCCGCGGTTGAAAAACTGTTTTTT
D gene: NA; J gene: TRBJ1-3; V gene: TRBV13; clone size: once; CDR3 protein: CASSLGRQLNTIYF; CDR3 DNA: TGTGCCAGCAGCTTAGGACGACAGTTAAACACCATATATTTT
D gene: NA; J gene: TRBJ2-7; V gene: TRBV6-1; clone size: NA; CDR3 protein: CASSEEGGTASYEQYF; CDR3 DNA: TGTGCCAGCAGTGAAGAGGGCGGGACCGCTTCCTACGAGCAGTACTTC
D gene: TRBD1; J gene: TRBJ2-4; V gene: TRBV6-5; clone size: NA; CDR3 protein: CASSYSVSNRGNIQYF; CDR3 DNA: TGTGCCAGCAGTTACTCGGTCTCGAACAGGGGAAACATTCAGTACTTC
D gene: NA; J gene: TRBJ2-3; V gene: TRBV18; clone size: NA; CDR3 protein: CASSPDSLLSTDTQYF; CDR3 DNA: TGTGCCAGCTCACCAGACAGCCTCCTAAGCACAGATACGCAGTATTTT
D gene: NA; J gene: TRBJ2-7; V gene: TRBV5-6; clone size: NA; CDR3 protein: CASSPYIGATYEQYF; CDR3 DNA: TGTGCCAGCAGCCCTTACATAGGGGCGACCTACGAGCAGTACTTC
D gene: NA; J gene: TRBJ2-1; V gene: TRBV19; clone size: many; CDR3 protein: CASSTGASGTYNEQFF; CDR3 DNA: TGTGCCAGTAGTACAGGGGCATCAGGTACGTACAATGAGCAGTTCTTC
D gene: TRBD2; J gene: TRBJ2-3; V gene: TRBV7-2; clone size: NA; CDR3 protein: CASSFGLGGGSDTQYF; CDR3 DNA: TGTGCCAGCAGCTTCGGTTTGGGCGGGGGGTCAGATACGCAGTATTTT
D gene: NA; J gene: TRBJ1-4; V gene: TRBV29-1; clone size: NA; CDR3 protein: CSAYDTGVANEKLFF; CDR3 DNA: TGCAGCGCCTACGATACGGGGGTAGCTAATGAAAAACTGTTTTTT